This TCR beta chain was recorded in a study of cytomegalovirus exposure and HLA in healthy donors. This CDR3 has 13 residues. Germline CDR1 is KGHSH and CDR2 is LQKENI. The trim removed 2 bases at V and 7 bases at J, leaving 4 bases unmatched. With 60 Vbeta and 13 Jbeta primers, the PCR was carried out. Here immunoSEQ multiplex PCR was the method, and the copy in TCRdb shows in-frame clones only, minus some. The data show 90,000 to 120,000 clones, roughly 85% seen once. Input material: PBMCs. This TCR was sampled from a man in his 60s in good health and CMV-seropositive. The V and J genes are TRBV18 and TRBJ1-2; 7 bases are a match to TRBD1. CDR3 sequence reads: CASSPGQVSGYTF. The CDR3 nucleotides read TGTGCCAGCTCACCAGGACAGGTCTCTGGCTACACCTTC.